These 30 T cell receptor beta chains originate from one sample sequenced in a study of CD8 T cells in Susac syndrome. An input of about 0.5 to 1 ug of RNA was subjected to reverse transcription using random hexamers. MiXCR, applied by TCRdb to the immunoSEQ multiplex PCR reads, yields one record per CDR3 protein. Among 150,000 to 200,000 distinct CDR3 sequences, 90% to 95% were seen once, and the ten largest hold approximately 0.14%. Material for sequencing was CD4+ T cells from PBMCs. These TCRs come from a human donor in good health.

The rearrangement links TRBV29-1 to TRBJ2-3, with TRBD2 matching over 7 bases. The V gene end was trimmed by 6 bases and the J gene end by 2 bases; junction bases not matched to a gene: 2. Germline V lookup: CDR1 SQVTM, CDR2 ANQGSEA. CDR3 length: 12 residues. The CDR3 coding sequence is TGCAGCGTCGGACTAGACACAGATACGCAGTATTTT. Its translation: CSVGLDTDTQYF.

A single count supports this clonotype. This chain connects TRBV30 to TRBJ2-1, with D tentatively TRBD2 (5 bases). This CDR3 is 12 amino acids long. CDR1 is GTSNPN, CDR2 SVGIG, per germline (reference sequence). V lost 1 base, J lost 13 bases, and 14 bases lay in between. The CDR3 DNA reads as TGTGCCTGGAGTGCCGGGCTAGCCCGACAGTTCTTC. Its protein is CAWSAGLARQFF.

The chain recombines TRBV20-1 with TRBJ2-1; perhaps TRBD2 as D (6 bases). V lost 5 bases and J lost 0, with 11 bases in between. This CDR3 comprises 14 residues. The germline V gene has CDR1 DFQATT and CDR2 SNEGSKA (reference sequence). The CDR3: CSARDWSSYNEQFF. CDR3 nucleotide sequence: TGCAGTGCTCGGGACTGGAGCTCCTACAATGAGCAGTTCTTC.

The chain combines TRBV7-8 with TRBJ1-1, with a possible D match to TRBD1 (6 bases). The CDR3 runs to 16 residues. The germline V and J ends were trimmed by 1 base and 1 base, with 13 bases remaining between them. Per germline, CDR1 SGHVS and CDR2 FQNEAQ. CDR3 nucleotide sequence: TGTGCCAGCAGCTTAGAGTCCCAGGGGACGAACACTGAAGCTTTCTTT. This sequence encodes CASSLESQGTNTEAFF.

The chain carries TRBV29-1 and TRBJ1-2; 7 bases are a match to TRBD1. Losses at the gene ends were 7 bases for V and 0 bases for J; bases not matched to a gene: 5. The CDR3 totals 13 residues. Germline CDR1 and CDR2: SQVTM and ANQGSEA. Written as DNA, the CDR3 is TGCAGCGCCCGACAGGGAGCTAACTATGGCTACACCTTC. Its translation: CSARQGANYGYTF.

The gene calls are TRBV4-2 and TRBJ2-2; TRBD1 is a possible D gene (6 bases). This CDR3 has 15 residues. Germline CDR1 reads LGHNA; CDR2 reads YNFKEQ. V lost 3 bases, J lost 3 bases, and 11 bases lay in between. CDR3 nucleotide sequence: TGTGCCAGCAGCCAGACCGACAGGCACACCGGGGAGCTGTTTTTT. It translates to CASSQTDRHTGELFF.

The chain employs TRBV3-1 and TRBJ2-5, with a weak D call TRBD2 (6 bases). The V end was cut by 3 bases, the J end by 7 bases, with 15 bases between. The germline V gene encodes CDR1 LGHDT and CDR2 YNNKEL (reference sequence). CDR3 length: 14 residues. For the CDR3, the DNA is TGTGCCAGCAGCCAGATCAGGGAGCGGGTGACCCAGTACTTC. It translates to CASSQIRERVTQYF.

The chain carries TRBV6-1 and TRBJ1-5; D unclear. The CDR3 contains 12 residues. Germline V gene data show CDR1 as MNHNS and CDR2 as SASEGT. V lost 2 bases and J 1 base, leaving 0 bases between the germline ends. CDR3 in amino acids: CASSESNQPQHF. The CDR3 DNA follows: TGTGCCAGCAGTGAAAGCAATCAGCCCCAGCATTTT.

The chain carries TRBV7-3 and TRBJ2-5, with a possible D match to TRBD2 (5 bases). V was pared by 5 bases and J by 2 bases, with 9 bases between. This CDR3 contains 13 residues. Germline CDR1 SGHTA, CDR2 FQGTGA. The CDR3 DNA is TGTGCCAGCAGCGTCGGGGTTCAAGAGACCCAGTACTTC. It translates to CASSVGVQETQYF.

The chain combines TRBV20-1 with TRBJ1-2, with 8 bases that match TRBD1. The germline CDR1 and CDR2 sequences are DFQATT and SNEGSKA (reference sequence). Germline trimming cut 5 bases from V and 8 bases from J; bases unmatched to any gene: 13. The CDR3 spans 14 residues. Written as DNA, the CDR3 is TGCAGTGCTCACCTCTCCCAGGGGGCAGAGGGCTACACCTTC. Protein sequence: CSAHLSQGAEGYTF.

This clonotype was recorded once. The chain has TRBV18 and TRBJ2-7, with D possibly being TRBD1 (5 bases). In germline, CDR1 is KGHSH, CDR2 LQKENI. V was shortened by 1 base and J by 2 bases, with 15 bases between the two germline ends. CDR3 length: 16 amino acids. The CDR3 loop reads CASSPLATGSTYEQYF. DNA for the CDR3: TGTGCCAGCTCACCACTGGCCACAGGTTCTACCTACGAGCAGTACTTC.

As to this clonotype: The junction differs from germline at one of its ends, possibly a read error. The J gene is TRBJ2-6, the V gene TRBV14; unclear D gene. This CDR3 region has 13 residues. Per the germline V gene, CDR1 is SGHDN and CDR2 is FVKESK. This chain's CDR3 is CASSLSRANVLTF. The CDR3 bases are TGTGCCAGCAGCCTCTCTCGGGCCAACGTCCTGACTTTC.

In this sample, this clonotype turned up a few times. This sequence joins TRBV20-1 and TRBJ2-7; possibly TRBD2 for D (6 bases). This CDR3 contains 13 residues. Trimming cost V 4 bases and J 2 bases, with 12 bases left between them. CDR1 and CDR2 from the germline V gene are DFQATT and SNEGSKA (reference sequence). The CDR3 loop is CSANRGGTYEQYF. CDR3 nucleotides: TGCAGTGCTAATAGGGGAGGCACCTACGAGCAGTACTTC.

CDR3 residues: CASSPGIYNSPLHF. The DNA for the CDR3 is TGTGCCAGCAGCCCTGGAATCTATAATTCACCCCTCCACTTT. This chain connects TRBV7-8 to TRBJ1-6, with D uncertain. The V end lost 5 bases, the J end lost 3 bases, and 8 bases lay between the germline ends. Germline CDR1 SGHVS, CDR2 FQNEAQ. The CDR3 has 14 residues.

J is TRBJ1-2 and V is TRBV29-1; D gene unclear. Germline V lookup: CDR1 SQVTM, CDR2 ANQGSEA. The CDR3 totals 14 residues. Trimming removed 6 bases from V and 0 bases from J, with 14 bases in between. The chain's CDR3 is CSVGRQESNYGYTF. The CDR3 nucleotides read TGCAGCGTGGGGAGGCAGGAATCTAACTATGGCTACACCTTC.

The chain combines TRBV6-1 with TRBJ1-2; D is undetermined. V dropped 2 bases and J dropped 0 bases, with 13 bases sitting between them. This CDR3 is built from 16 residues. CDR1 MNHNS and CDR2 SASEGT come from the germline V gene. The CDR3 region has the DNA TGTGCCAGCAGTGAATACGGCAGCGGACCTAACTATGGCTACACCTTC. It codes for CASSEYGSGPNYGYTF.

The CDR3 DNA reads as TGTGCCAGCAGCTTAGCCGAGAGCTCCTATAATTCACCCCTCCACTTT. Protein product: CASSLAESSYNSPLHF. The chain carries TRBV7-9 and TRBJ1-6; no clear D. Germline-derived CDR1 and CDR2 are SEHNR and FQNEAQ (reference sequence). The CDR3 consists of 16 residues. Trimming took 0 bases from V and 0 from J, leaving 6 bases between them.

This rearrangement joins TRBV15 to TRBJ1-2, with D perhaps matching TRBD1 (5 bases). This CDR3 spans 15 amino acids. Trimming pared 2 bases from V and 7 bases from J, leaving 17 bases between. Germline CDR1 and CDR2: LNHNV and YYDKDF (reference sequence). CDR3 DNA: TGTGCCACCAGCAGAATGGGACTCATTGATGGTGGCTACACCTTC. This encodes CATSRMGLIDGGYTF.

The sample holds one count of this clonotype. For the CDR3, the DNA is TGTGCCAGCAGCTCCCAAAGGGCGGGCTACACCTTC. Protein product: CASSSQRAGYTF. The chain combines TRBV12-3 or TRBV12-4 with TRBJ1-2; D call uncertain. The V and J ends lost 6 bases and 8 bases respectively, with 13 bases between them. This CDR3 has 12 residues.

CDR3 nucleotide sequence: TGTGCCTGGAGGGGACTAACCCCACGGGTCCAAGAGACCCAGTACTTC. Amino acid sequence: CAWRGLTPRVQETQYF. The chain links TRBV30 to TRBJ2-5; TRBD2 aligns across 7 bases. V trimming: 3 bases; J trimming: 1 base; junction bases outside the gene matches: 11. This CDR3 is 16 amino acids long. Germline V gene sequence: CDR1 GTSNPN, CDR2 SVGIG (reference sequence).

The chain uses TRBV10-2 and TRBJ2-3; D is uncertain. CDR3 length: 12 residues. The germline V and J ends were trimmed by 4 bases and 5 bases, with 7 bases remaining between them. Per germline, CDR1 WSHSY and CDR2 SAAADI. The CDR3 is CASSVDIDTQYF. Written as DNA, the CDR3 is TGCGCCAGCAGTGTTGATATAGATACGCAGTATTTT.

The rearrangement joins TRBV29-1 to TRBJ1-1; D remains unclear. Germline values: CDR1 SQVTM, CDR2 ANQGSEA. The CDR3 has 13 residues. V was trimmed by 8 bases and J by 0 bases, leaving 13 bases between them. The CDR3 protein is CSSSRGMNTEAFF. The CDR3 region has the DNA TGCAGCTCTAGCCGGGGAATGAACACTGAAGCTTTCTTT.

This chain joins TRBV13 and TRBJ1-2; 8 bases align to TRBD1. The CDR3 totals 13 residues. The junction had 6 bases not matched to a gene; V was cut back by 5 bases and J by 7 bases. Germline loops: CDR1 PRHDT, CDR2 FYEKMQ (reference sequence). The CDR3 here is CASSIRTGFGYTF. For the CDR3, the DNA is TGTGCCAGCAGCATCCGGACAGGGTTTGGCTACACCTTC.

This clonotype was seen only once. The chain has TRBV14 and TRBJ1-2; TRBD1 might be the D (5 bases). This CDR3 is 13 amino acids long. The germline V and J ends were trimmed by 2 bases and 3 bases, with 7 bases remaining between them. In germline, CDR1 is SGHDN, CDR2 FVKESK. Here the CDR3 reads CASSQRGHYGYTF. CDR3 DNA sequence: TGTGCCAGCAGCCAACGGGGACACTATGGCTACACCTTC.

This chain joins TRBV29-1 and TRBJ2-6; D is undetermined. Trimming cost V 2 bases and J 1 base, with 0 bases left between them. The CDR3 runs to 12 residues. Germline V gene sequence: CDR1 SQVTM, CDR2 ANQGSEA. The CDR3 DNA sequence: TGCAGCGTTGAATCTGGGGCCAACGTCCTGACTTTC. Its translation: CSVESGANVLTF.

J is TRBJ2-1 and V is TRBV20-1, with a possible D match to TRBD2 (6 bases). CDR3 length: 16 amino acids. The germline V gene encodes CDR1 DFQATT and CDR2 SNEGSKA (reference sequence). The germline V and J ends were trimmed by 6 bases and 0 bases, with 18 bases remaining between them. The CDR3 sequence is CSATPGEAGSYNEQFF. The CDR3 DNA follows: TGCAGTGCCACCCCGGGGGAGGCAGGCTCCTACAATGAGCAGTTCTTC.

The count of this clonotype is one. The rearrangement joins TRBV18 to TRBJ1-2; TRBD1 is a possible D gene (6 bases). The CDR3 contains 15 residues. Germline loops: CDR1 KGHSH, CDR2 LQKENI. The V end was cut by 3 bases, the J end by 8 bases, with 19 bases between. In nucleotides, the CDR3 is TGTGCCAGCTCACCTAGTGACGGGGGCTATCGGGGCTACACCTTC. This sequence encodes CASSPSDGGYRGYTF.

This chain joins TRBV5-1 and TRBJ1-1; TRBD1 is a possible D gene (5 bases). CDR3 length equals 18 residues. The V gene lost 0 bases and the J gene lost 0 bases, with 18 bases spanning the gap. Per the germline V gene, CDR1 is SGHRS and CDR2 is YFSETQ. The CDR3 region has the DNA TGCGCCAGCAGCTTGGGCTCGGTGCAGGGATGGGTGAACACTGAAGCTTTCTTT. Translation: CASSLGSVQGWVNTEAFF.

This rearrangement joins TRBV5-4 to TRBJ2-3, with D possibly matching TRBD1 (6 bases). Trimming took 6 bases from V and 6 from J, leaving 20 bases between them. The germline CDR1 and CDR2 sequences are SGHNT and YYREEE (reference sequence). This CDR3 spans 15 amino acids. CDR3 sequence (DNA): TGTGCCAGCACCTCTCCGGACAGAAATCCGGATACGCAGTATTTT. Translated: CASTSPDRNPDTQYF.

J is TRBJ1-2 and V is TRBV3-1, with 10 positions matching TRBD1. Germline V CDR1 and CDR2: LGHDT, YNNKEL (reference sequence). This CDR3 is built from 15 residues. Unmatched junction bases numbered 7, after V lost 1 base and J lost 8 bases. CDR3 nucleotides: TGTGCCAGCAGCCAAGGGTGGGACAGGGGAGTGGGCTACACCTTC. As protein: CASSQGWDRGVGYTF.